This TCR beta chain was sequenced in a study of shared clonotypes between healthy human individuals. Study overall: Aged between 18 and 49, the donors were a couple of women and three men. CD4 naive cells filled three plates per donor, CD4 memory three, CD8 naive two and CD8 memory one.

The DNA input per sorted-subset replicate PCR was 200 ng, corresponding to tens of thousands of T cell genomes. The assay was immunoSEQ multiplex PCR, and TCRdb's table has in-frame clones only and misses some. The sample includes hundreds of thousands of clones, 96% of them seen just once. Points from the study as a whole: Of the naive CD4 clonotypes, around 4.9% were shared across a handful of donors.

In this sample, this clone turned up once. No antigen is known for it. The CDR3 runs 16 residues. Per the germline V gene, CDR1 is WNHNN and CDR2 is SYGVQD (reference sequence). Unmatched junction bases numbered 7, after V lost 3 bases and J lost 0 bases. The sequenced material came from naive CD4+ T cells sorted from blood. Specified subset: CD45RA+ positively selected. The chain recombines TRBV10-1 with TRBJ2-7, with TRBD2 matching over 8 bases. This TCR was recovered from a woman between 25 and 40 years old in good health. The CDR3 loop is CASSDTGLARSYEQYF. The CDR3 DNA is TGCGCCAGCAGTGACACTGGACTAGCCCGCTCCTACGAGCAGTACTTC.